The 21 T cell receptor beta chains listed next were all sequenced from one sample in a study of somatic mutations in cytotoxic T cells in rheumatoid arthritis. The protocol was immunoSEQ multiplex PCR, while the TCRdb copy is restricted to in-frame clones and leaves out a portion. The sample yields about 12,000 clones, less than 85% seen once. The material sequenced was CD8+ T cells sorted from blood. These receptors were collected from a woman aged 40-49 years in good health.

The chain has TRBV19 and TRBJ1-1; D possibly corresponds to TRBD1 (6 bases). CDR1 and CDR2 (germline): LNHDA, SQIVND (reference sequence). The V end was cut by 7 bases, the J end by 4 bases, with 16 bases between. This CDR3 has 14 residues. The CDR3 here is CASTGTSGSTEAFF. The CDR3 region has the DNA TGTGCCAGTACCGGGACATCGGGGAGCACTGAAGCTTTCTTT.

This clone was observed a handful of times. The chain links TRBV7-6 to TRBJ2-2, with TRBD2 matching 10 bases. V dropped 2 bases and J dropped 2; count of bases not matched to a gene: 8. CDR1 is SGHVS, CDR2 FNYEAQ, per germline. The CDR3 covers 18 residues. CDR3 DNA: TGTGCCAGCAGCTTACTAGCGGGGGCCCTCCTAAACACCGGGGAGCTGTTTTTT. Translated: CASSLLAGALLNTGELFF.

Within the sample, this clone is large. The rearrangement joins TRBV4-2 to TRBJ2-1; 7 bases fit TRBD2. Per the germline V gene, CDR1 is LGHNA and CDR2 is YNFKEQ. V lost 1 base, J lost 8 bases, and 11 bases stayed unmatched. The length of the CDR3 is 16 residues. Here the CDR3 reads CASSQGPRGGSYEQFF. CDR3 coding DNA: TGTGCCAGCAGCCAAGGGCCTAGGGGCGGGAGCTATGAGCAGTTCTTC.

The V gene is TRBV11-2, the J gene TRBJ2-7, with D uncertain. The CDR3 extends over 15 amino acids. Trimming removed 3 bases from V and 1 base from J, with 13 bases in between. Germline CDR1 SGHAT, CDR2 FQNNGV. In DNA form, the CDR3 reads TGTGCCAGCAGCTTTTATTTTGACAATTCCTACGAGCAGTACTTC. This gives the protein CASSFYFDNSYEQYF. Variable domain in full (rest from reference TRBV11-2 and TRBJ2-7): EAGVAQSPRYKIIEKRQSVAFWCNPISGHATLYWYQQILGQGPKLLIQFQNNGVVDDSQLPKDRFSAERLKGVDSTLKIQPAKLEDSAVYLCASSFYFDNSYEQYFGPGTRLTVT.

This chain uses TRBV29-1 with TRBJ2-1; 7 nucleotides agree with TRBD1. With V trimmed by 7 bases and J by 1 base, 10 bases remained unmatched. The germline gives CDR1 SQVTM, CDR2 ANQGSEA. The CDR3 totals 15 residues. The CDR3, as DNA: TGCAGCGCTTCCGTCCCGGGACAGTCCTACAATGAGCAGTTCTTC. Translated, it gives CSASVPGQSYNEQFF.

The V and J genes are TRBV7-8 and TRBJ1-1, with 8 nucleotides matching TRBD1. This CDR3 contains 16 residues. V shed 5 bases and J 7 bases; nucleotides not matched to a gene: 15. Germline V CDR1 and CDR2: SGHVS, FQNEAQ. DNA of the CDR3: TGTGCCAGCAGCGAGACCCGGAACAGGGGGTGGGGTGAAGCTTTCTTT. This encodes CASSETRNRGWGEAFF.

CDR3 amino acids: CALPPGRSDGYTF. CDR3 nucleotide sequence: TGTGCCCTACCTCCGGGTAGAAGCGATGGCTACACCTTC. The chain is built from TRBV30 and TRBJ1-2; D ambiguous. Germline CDR1 and CDR2: GTSNPN and SVGIG (reference sequence). The V end was cut by 8 bases, the J end by 6 bases, with 19 bases between. The CDR3 totals 13 residues.

This clone was observed a few times. The genes are TRBV28 and TRBJ1-1, with unresolved D. Between the trimmed V and J ends, which lost 7 bases and 6 bases, there was a span of 9 bases. The CDR3 contains 11 residues. Germline V gives CDR1 MDHEN, CDR2 SYDVKM. The CDR3 coding sequence is TGTGCCAGCAATCGGGTGGCTGAAGCTTTCTTT. This sequence encodes CASNRVAEAFF.

This clone was picked up a small number of times. V is TRBV19 and J is TRBJ1-3, with D unclear. This CDR3 contains 13 residues. In germline, CDR1 is LNHDA, CDR2 SQIVND (reference sequence). Trimming removed 7 bases at V and 8 bases at J, with 15 bases between. The CDR3 reads CASKEEARDTIYF. CDR3 sequence (DNA): TGTGCCAGTAAAGAGGAGGCGAGGGACACCATATATTTT.

V gene TRBV4-1 combines with J gene TRBJ1-4; 8 nucleotides match TRBD1. Losses at the gene ends were 2 bases for V and 3 bases for J; bases not matched to a gene: 8. This CDR3 comprises 17 residues. The germline V gene encodes CDR1 MGHRA and CDR2 YSYEKL. DNA of the CDR3: TGCGCCAGCAGCCAAATCGGGCAGGGGGCGGCTAATGAAAAACTGTTTTTT. This codes for CASSQIGQGAANEKLFF.

The chain has TRBV28 and TRBJ2-5; 14 bases fit TRBD2. The germline CDR1 and CDR2 sequences are MDHEN and SYDVKM. The CDR3 has 16 amino acids. J was trimmed by 5 bases and V by 3 bases; bases with no gene match: 5. The CDR3 DNA reads TGTGCCAGCAGTTTGACTAGCGGGGGGGCCAGGGAGACCCAGTACTTC. As protein: CASSLTSGGARETQYF.

V is TRBV7-9 and J is TRBJ2-2, with D tentatively TRBD1 (6 bases). CDR1 and CDR2 (germline): SEHNR, FQNEAQ (reference sequence). This CDR3 has 14 amino acids. Trimming pared 6 bases from V and 5 bases from J, leaving 13 bases between. CDR3 in DNA: TGTGCCAGCAGAGTTCTCACAGGGACCGGGGAGCTGTTTTTT. This encodes CASRVLTGTGELFF.

The chain employs TRBV5-1 and TRBJ2-7; 8 bases map to TRBD1. Germline lookup yields CDR1 SGHRS and CDR2 YFSETQ. CDR3 size: 15 residues. Trimming removed 0 bases from V and 5 bases from J; junction bases left unmatched: 7. The DNA for the CDR3 is TGCGCCAGCAGCTTGGAGTTGCAGGGGGCGGACGAGCAGTACTTC. This translates into CASSLELQGADEQYF.

This chain connects TRBV4-1 to TRBJ1-1, with D hard to call. There are 14 residues in the CDR3. V was shortened by 0 bases and J by 9 bases, with 14 bases between the two germline ends. The germline V gene has CDR1 MGHRA and CDR2 YSYEKL. This CDR3 is CASSQDRVTRKAFF. DNA of the CDR3: TGCGCCAGCAGCCAAGATCGGGTGACCAGAAAAGCTTTCTTT.

This clone was counted only a few times. The rearrangement uses TRBV11-2 and TRBJ1-3; D gene unclear. This CDR3 has 16 amino acids. With 3 bases removed from V and 0 bases from J, the gap between germline ends came to 12 bases. The germline V gene encodes CDR1 SGHAT and CDR2 FQNNGV. The DNA for the CDR3 is TGTGCCAGCAGCTTGTTTGACGGAGGCTCTGGAAACACCATATATTTT. Residues: CASSLFDGGSGNTIYF.

The chain has TRBV28 and TRBJ2-7; 7 nucleotides match TRBD2. The germline CDR1 and CDR2 sequences are MDHEN and SYDVKM. CDR3 length: 14 residues. V lost 4 bases to trimming and J lost 0 bases; unmatched junction nucleotides: 3. CDR3 loop: CASSSAGSSYEQYF. CDR3 nucleotide sequence: TGTGCCAGCAGTTCAGCGGGAAGCTCCTACGAGCAGTACTTC.

To note about this clone: One end of the junction fails to match germline, which may point to a read error. The chain carries TRBV10-3 and TRBJ1-5, with D unclear. CDR3 size: 16 residues. From germline, CDR1 is ENHRY and CDR2 SYGVKD. CDR3 DNA sequence: TGTGCCAGCAGTGACCTTAGGACTACGCGCAATCAGCCCCAGCATTTT. It translates to CASSDLRTTRNQPQHF.

By share, this clone counts as medium-sized. The chain couples TRBV27 to TRBJ2-7; 8 bases align to TRBD1. With V trimmed by 7 bases and J by 7 bases, 12 bases remained unmatched. Germline V gene sequence: CDR1 MNHEY, CDR2 SMNVEV (reference sequence). This CDR3 contains 14 residues. The CDR3: CASTPGAGGQEQYF. Written as DNA, the CDR3 is TGTGCCAGCACCCCAGGGGCAGGGGGCCAGGAGCAGTACTTC.

The CDR3 loop reads CASSEVTGTSYGYTF. CDR3 DNA: TGTGCCAGCAGTGAAGTAACAGGGACGTCCTATGGCTACACCTTC. The chain is built from TRBV6-1 and TRBJ1-2; D is possibly TRBD1 (6 bases). The germline V gene has CDR1 MNHNS and CDR2 SASEGT. V lost 1 base to trimming and J lost 4 bases, with 13 bases between them. The CDR3 is made up of 15 amino acids.

In this sample, this clone turned up a few times. This CDR3 is CASSFHRGAYEQYF. CDR3 coding DNA: TGTGCCAGCAGTTTTCACAGGGGAGCCTACGAGCAGTACTTC. The rearrangement joins TRBV27 to TRBJ2-7; 7 positions match TRBD1. The CDR3 contains 14 residues. The V gene end was trimmed by 3 bases and the J gene end by 2 bases; junction bases not matched to a gene: 4. Germline V gene data show CDR1 as MNHEY and CDR2 as SMNVEV (reference sequence).

This clone occurred once. This chain links TRBV6-5 with TRBJ2-7, with 12 bases fitting TRBD1. The CDR3 spans 14 residues. Germline assignment: CDR1 MNHEY and CDR2 SVGAGI. The junction had 4 bases not matched to a gene; V was cut back by 6 bases and J by 4 bases. CDR3 DNA: TGTGCCAGCAGCCCGGGACAGGGGGCTTACGAGCAGTACTTC. This encodes CASSPGQGAYEQYF.